Listed here are 12 T cell receptor beta chains from one sample, sequenced in a study of shared clonotypes between healthy human individuals. The protocol was immunoSEQ multiplex PCR, while the TCRdb copy is restricted to in-frame clones and leaves out a portion. The sample contains 1,400,000 or so clones, approximately 98.5% of which appear only once. Sequencing input: naive CD4+ T cells sorted from blood. Specified subset: CD45RA+ positively selected. These receptors were obtained from a man under 40 in good health.

The J gene is TRBJ2-4, the V gene TRBV2, with D perhaps matching TRBD2 (5 bases). The CDR3 is 13 residues long. Per the germline V gene, CDR1 is SNHLY and CDR2 is FYNNEI. The V end was cut by 7 bases, the J end by 5 bases, with 12 bases between. CDR3 coding DNA: TGTGCCAGCACCGGGCGGGTCCAAAACATTCAGTACTTC. It translates to CASTGRVQNIQYF. The complete variable domain, with remaining parts taken from reference TRBV2 and TRBJ2-4, reads EPEVTQTPSHQVTQMGQEVILRCVPISNHLYFYWYRQILGQKVEFLVSFYNNEISEKSEIFDDQFSVERPDGSNFTLKIRSTKLEDSAMYFCASTGRVQNIQYFGAGTRLSVL.

The V call is TRBV23-1, the J call TRBJ2-7; 7 bases match TRBD1. TRBV23-1 counts as an open reading frame of uncertain function. Germline trimming cut 4 bases from V and 7 bases from J; bases unmatched to any gene: 7. This CDR3 comprises 13 residues. The DNA for the CDR3 is TGCGCCAGCAGTCTACCGACAGGGATGGAGCAGTACTTC. It specifies CASSLPTGMEQYF.

The chain carries TRBV18 and TRBJ1-4; tentatively, D is TRBD1 (5 bases). Germline-derived CDR1 and CDR2 are KGHSH and LQKENI. This CDR3 spans 16 amino acids. V lost 3 bases and J 0 bases, leaving 11 bases between the germline ends. Here the CDR3 DNA reads TGTGCCAGCTCACCCGAACAGGTCGCAACTAATGAAAAACTGTTTTTT. Its protein is CASSPEQVATNEKLFF.

This chain connects TRBV7-9 to TRBJ2-6; D is possibly TRBD1 (6 bases). CDR3 length: 18 residues. Trimming removed 5 bases from V and 0 bases from J, with 17 bases in between. From germline, CDR1 is SEHNR and CDR2 FQNEAQ (reference sequence). The DNA of the CDR3 is TGTGCCAGCAGCCTCCCGACAGGCCCGCTCTCTGGGGCCAACGTCCTGACTTTC. Translated, it gives CASSLPTGPLSGANVLTF.

The genes are TRBV6-1 and TRBJ2-7, with 7 positions matching TRBD2. Germline V gene sequence: CDR1 MNHNS, CDR2 SASEGT. The trim removed 3 bases at V and 2 bases at J, leaving 7 bases unmatched. There are 15 residues in the CDR3. The CDR3, as DNA: TGTGCCAGCAGTGAGGTAGCGGGTCGGGCCTACGAGCAGTACTTC. Amino acid sequence: CASSEVAGRAYEQYF.

The chain is built from TRBV7-3 and TRBJ2-2, with D perhaps matching TRBD1 (6 bases). There are 14 residues in the CDR3. Germline assignment: CDR1 SGHTA and CDR2 FQGTGA. The ends were cut back, 8 bases at V and 5 bases at J, with 15 bases in the middle. CDR3 bases: TGTGCCAGCCGCTCCACAGGGTCGACCGGGGAGCTGTTTTTT. Amino acid sequence: CASRSTGSTGELFF.

The rearrangement links TRBV2 to TRBJ2-3; unclear D gene. Germline V CDR1 and CDR2: SNHLY, FYNNEI. The CDR3 has 14 residues. The V and J ends lost 6 bases and 0 bases respectively, with 10 bases between them. In DNA, the CDR3 is TGTGCCAGCAGCTGGTACGGAAGCACAGATACGCAGTATTTT. This sequence encodes CASSWYGSTDTQYF.

For this clone: In the same sample, other DNA sequences code for this CDR3. This chain's CDR3 is CSARGGDTQYF. CDR3 DNA sequence: TGCAGTGCTAGAGGAGGGGATACGCAGTATTTT. The genes are TRBV20-1 and TRBJ2-3, with D maybe TRBD2 (5 bases). Between the trimmed V and J ends, which lost 1 base and 6 bases, there was a span of 5 bases. The CDR3 has 11 amino acids. The germline V gene has CDR1 DFQATT and CDR2 SNEGSKA (reference sequence).

V is TRBV10-2 and J is TRBJ1-4; D unresolved. Trimming removed 0 bases from V and 8 bases from J, with 7 bases in between. This CDR3 comprises 13 residues. Germline loops: CDR1 WSHSY, CDR2 SAAADI. The CDR3 loop is CASSESVGEKLFF. The CDR3 DNA is TGCGCCAGCAGTGAGTCGGTCGGGGAAAAACTGTTTTTT.

Points on this clone: Other DNA sequences from this sample encode an identical CDR3 as well. The chain has TRBV7-9 and TRBJ2-5; D remains unclear. V lost 5 bases to trimming and J lost 5 bases, with 9 bases between them. CDR1 is SEHNR, CDR2 FQNEAQ, per germline (reference sequence). CDR3 length equals 12 residues. This chain's CDR3 is CASSLLVETQYF. The CDR3 DNA sequence: TGTGCCAGCAGCCTCCTGGTGGAGACCCAGTACTTC.

In this sample, this clone turned up once. The chain couples TRBV5-1 to TRBJ1-1; D possibly corresponds to TRBD1 (6 bases). Germline assignment: CDR1 SGHRS and CDR2 YFSETQ. V lost 3 bases, J lost 6 bases, and 15 bases lay in between. The CDR3 loop spans 14 amino acids. CDR3 residues: CASSSTAGVPEAFF. The DNA of the CDR3 is TGCGCCAGCAGCTCGACGGCAGGGGTCCCTGAAGCTTTCTTT. The full variable domain, completed using reference TRBV5-1 and TRBJ1-1, is KAGVTQTPRYLIKTRGQQVTLSCSPISGHRSVSWYQQTPGQGLQFLFEYFSETQRNKGNFPGRFSGRQFSNSRSEMNVSTLELGDSALYLCASSSTAGVPEAFFGQGTRLTVV.

This rearrangement joins TRBV2 to TRBJ2-1; D not certain. The ends were cut back, 2 bases at V and 1 base at J, with 0 bases in the middle. The CDR3 sequence is 12 residues long. From germline, CDR1 is SNHLY and CDR2 FYNNEI. The CDR3 protein is CASSESYNEQFF. CDR3 coding DNA: TGTGCCAGCAGTGAATCCTACAATGAGCAGTTCTTC. Filled out from reference TRBV2 and TRBJ2-1, the complete variable domain reads EPEVTQTPSHQVTQMGQEVILRCVPISNHLYFYWYRQILGQKVEFLVSFYNNEISEKSEIFDDQFSVERPDGSNFTLKIRSTKLEDSAMYFCASSESYNEQFFGPGTRLTVL.